This TCR beta chain is from a study of radiotherapy plus CTLA-4 blockade in lung cancer. Study as a whole: Objective responses were seen in 18% of patients, disease control in 31%.

Generated by immunoSEQ multiplex PCR, the TCRdb table keeps only in-frame clones and is missing some. Among about 80,000 clones listed, more than 80% were seen once. Study observations and caveats: Subsequent to radiotherapy plus ipilimumab, tumor-derived TCR clones underwent expansion in blood.

V lost 3 bases and J lost 3, with 3 bases in between. CDR1 and CDR2 (germline): MDHEN, SYDVKM. There are 12 residues in the CDR3. About this clone: Its antigen is unknown.

The sample consisted of peripheral blood, taken from a patient treated with radiotherapy plus ipilimumab. This clonotype was sampled from a human donor with non-small cell lung cancer who had stable disease on radiotherapy plus ipilimumab. This chain uses TRBV28 with TRBJ1-3; D gene ambiguous. CDR3 DNA: TGTGCCAGCAGTTTCATTGGAAACACCATATATTTT. It yields the protein CASSFIGNTIYF.